This T cell receptor (beta chain) emerged from a study of blood T cells in healthy people across ages. The CDR3 covers 16 residues. The V gene lost 4 bases and the J gene lost 7 bases, with 23 bases spanning the gap. The V gene's germline CDR1 is MGHDK and CDR2 SYGVNS. For the second PCR, which ran for about 6 to 11 cycles, a sample-barcoded 5' primer and a J-beta primer mix were used. TCRdb reanalysed the 5' RACE reads using MiXCR and keeps one entry per CDR3 protein. The sample has about 1.1 million distinct CDR3 sequences, roughly two fifths seen once; the top ten hold about an eighth. This clonotype was recorded a few times.

The V call is TRBV25-1, the J call TRBJ2-7; D is ambiguous. Sequencing input: blood. This clonotype originated in a man between 18 and 35 years old in good health. As DNA, the CDR3 is TGTGCCAGCAGTGTCCTGGACGAGCGAGCGAGCAATGAGCAGTACTTC. Amino acid sequence: CASSVLDERASNEQYF.